A selection of T cell receptor beta chains follows, all from one sample in a study of T cell responses to AZD1222 COVID-19 vaccine. This table comes from immunoSEQ multiplex PCR, and its TCRdb copy is limited to in-frame clones, with some not included. The sample lists more than 150,000 clones; 94% were seen once. Specimen: peripheral blood, collected 28 days after the second AZD1222 dose. These receptors were taken from an adult who received the AZD1222 COVID-19 vaccine. The CDR3 runs from the conserved cysteine through the conserved F or W. A D gene is named only where the DNA matches it firmly. Some rows mark clone size as missing; the rest say once, few, many or name a class of expanded clone.

D,size,V,length,J,CDR3,DNA
-,-,TRBV6-5,12,TRBJ2-2,CASSYLSGELFF,TGTGCCAGCAGTTACTTGTCCGGGGAGCTGTTTTTT
-,-,TRBV19,11,TRBJ1-1,CASQGNTEAFF,TGTGCCAGTCAGGGGAACACTGAAGCTTTCTTT
TRBD2,-,TRBV6-1,18,TRBJ2-1,CASSGTSGRGSSYNEQFF,TGTGCCAGCAGTGGGACTAGCGGGAGGGGGAGCTCCTACAATGAGCAGTTCTTC
-,-,TRBV5-5,15,TRBJ2-2,CASSFIDGNTGELFF,TGTGCCAGCAGCTTCATAGATGGAAACACCGGGGAGCTGTTTTTT
TRBD1,-,TRBV18,14,TRBJ2-1,CASSPRDRVPEQFF,TGTGCCAGCTCACCACGGGACAGGGTCCCTGAGCAGTTCTTC
TRBD1,-,TRBV11-2,14,TRBJ1-4,CASSSDRGSEKLFF,TGTGCCAGCAGCTCGGACAGGGGTAGCGAAAAACTGTTTTTT
-,-,TRBV12-3/TRBV12-4,13,TRBJ2-5,CASRGGNVETQYF,TGTGCCAGCAGGGGGGGCAACGTAGAGACCCAGTACTTC
-,-,TRBV6-2/TRBV6-3,13,TRBJ1-3,CASSLGAGNTIYF,TGTGCCAGCAGCTTGGGAGCCGGAAACACCATATATTTT
-,-,TRBV6-2/TRBV6-3,14,TRBJ1-5,CASSYWGIYQPQHF,TGTGCCAGCAGTTATTGGGGGATCTACCAGCCCCAGCATTTT
-,once,TRBV12-3/TRBV12-4,13,TRBJ1-1,CASSLVGGTEAFF,TGTGCCAGCAGTTTAGTGGGGGGAACTGAAGCTTTCTTT
-,-,TRBV12-3/TRBV12-4,11,TRBJ1-5,CASSLGQPQHF,TGTGCCAGCAGTTTAGGTCAGCCCCAGCATTTT
-,-,TRBV27,16,TRBJ1-5,CASSSIGGPLTQPQHF,TGTGCCAGCAGTTCGATCGGCGGACCCCTTACTCAGCCCCAGCATTTT
TRBD2,-,TRBV6-2/TRBV6-3,17,TRBJ2-3,CASSYSPSGGGTDTQYF,TGTGCCAGCAGTTACTCCCCTAGCGGGGGGGGCACAGATACGCAGTATTTT
-,once,TRBV27,13,TRBJ1-2,CASRLNTGSGYTF,TGTGCCAGCAGGCTCAATACAGGGTCGGGCTACACCTTC
TRBD2,-,TRBV5-4,16,TRBJ2-5,CASSSGDSGGRKTQYF,TGTGCCAGCAGCTCCGGTGATAGCGGGGGGAGGAAGACCCAGTACTTC
-,-,TRBV19,15,TRBJ1-4,CASSPLRYSWEKLFF,TGTGCCAGTAGTCCCCTCAGGTATTCGTGGGAAAAACTGTTTTTT
-,-,TRBV5-8,12,TRBJ2-3,CASSLAGGSQYF,TGTGCCAGCAGCTTGGCCGGTGGGTCGCAGTATTTT
-,once,TRBV2,11,TRBJ1-2,CAGSESYGYTF,TGTGCCGGATCTGAATCCTATGGCTACACCTTC
TRBD1,-,TRBV10-1,17,TRBJ1-2,CPSSPNMDRGRVEGYTF,TGCCCCAGCAGTCCAAACATGGACAGGGGGCGGGTTGAGGGCTACACCTTC
-,-,TRBV30,11,TRBJ1-4,CAWGPGEKLFF,TGTGCCTGGGGACCGGGTGAAAAACTGTTTTTT
TRBD2,-,TRBV6-2/TRBV6-3,16,TRBJ2-1,CASSSISGRGHNEQFF,TGTGCCAGCAGTTCCATTAGCGGGAGGGGTCACAATGAGCAGTTCTTC
-,once,TRBV18,13,TRBJ2-5,CASSVGIQETQYF,TGTGCCAGCTCAGTGGGGATCCAAGAGACCCAGTACTTC
-,-,TRBV28,16,TRBJ2-1,CAARKRGESSYNEQFF,TGTGCCGCCAGAAAAAGGGGGGAGAGCTCCTACAATGAGCAGTTCTTC
TRBD1,-,TRBV6-5,15,TRBJ2-7,CASSSSTGGSYEQYF,TGTGCCAGCAGTTCCTCGACAGGGGGGTCCTACGAGCAGTACTTC
-,-,TRBV6-5,13,TRBJ2-7,CASSRGGNYEQYF,TGTGCCAGCAGTCGTGGTGGGAACTACGAGCAGTACTTC
-,-,TRBV18,16,TRBJ1-1,CASSDYPTATNTEAFF,TGTGCCAGCTCAGACTACCCGACAGCGACTAACACTGAAGCTTTCTTT
TRBD1,-,TRBV6-2/TRBV6-3,17,TRBJ2-1,CASSYPRQGIDFNEQFF,TGTGCCAGCAGTTACCCCCGACAGGGAATAGATTTCAATGAGCAGTTCTTC
-,-,TRBV6-1,13,TRBJ1-3,CASSDRMKNTIYF,TGTGCCAGCAGTGATCGTATGAAGAACACCATATATTTT
TRBD1,-,TRBV6-6,15,TRBJ1-1,CASSYPGTGVPEAFF,TGTGCCAGCAGTTATCCCGGGACAGGGGTCCCTGAAGCTTTCTTT